The 24 T cell receptor beta chains presented below share a single source sample, sequenced in a study of blood T cell repertoires in COVID-19. Produced via immunoSEQ multiplex PCR; TCRdb's table is partial and in-frame only. The sample consists of about 130,000 clones, about 83% of them appearing once. The specimen was peripheral blood. These receptors were collected from a man in his fifties or sixties with acute or convalescent COVID-19.

The rearrangement links TRBV5-1 to TRBJ1-5; D remains unclear. The CDR3 is made up of 12 amino acids. V lost 4 bases and J 5 bases, leaving 7 bases between the germline ends. Germline-derived CDR1 and CDR2 are SGHRS and YFSETQ. CDR3 sequence: CASSEPDQPQHF. DNA for the CDR3: TGCGCCAGCAGCGAGCCTGATCAGCCCCAGCATTTT.

This chain uses TRBV6-5 with TRBJ2-3; 11 nucleotides line up with TRBD2. Germline V CDR1 and CDR2: MNHEY, SVGAGI. With V trimmed by 5 bases and J by 1 base, 2 bases remained unmatched. The CDR3 consists of 15 residues. CDR3 in DNA: TGTGCCAGCAGTCCTAGCGGGAGGCGCACAGATACGCAGTATTTT. Translating it yields CASSPSGRRTDTQYF.

The chain is built from TRBV30 and TRBJ2-5, with a tentative D call TRBD2 (6 bases). Trimming left V 8 bases short and J 5 bases short, with 12 bases between. From germline, CDR1 is GTSNPN and CDR2 SVGIG (reference sequence). The CDR3 loop spans 11 amino acids. This CDR3 is CAGGGPETQYF. The CDR3 coding sequence is TGTGCCGGCGGAGGGCCTGAGACCCAGTACTTC.

The V gene is TRBV3-1 (or the pseudogene TRBV3-2), the J gene TRBJ1-1; 7 nucleotides line up with TRBD1. Trimming took 3 bases from V and 9 from J; bases not matched to a gene: 7. This CDR3 comprises 13 residues. The germline gives CDR1 LGHDT, CDR2 YNNKEL (reference sequence). This chain's CDR3 is CASSHYRQGQAFF. As DNA, the CDR3 is TGTGCCAGCAGCCATTACAGACAGGGCCAAGCTTTCTTT.

The DNA of the CDR3 is TGTGCCAGCAGTGAGGCGGGAGTGGTGGACGAGCAGTACTTC. Its protein product is CASSEAGVVDEQYF. The chain joins TRBV28 to TRBJ2-7; TRBD2 aligns across 7 bases. The CDR3 runs to 14 residues. The V and J ends lost 5 bases and 5 bases, in that order; junction bases with no gene match: 9. In germline, CDR1 is MDHEN, CDR2 SYDVKM.

The J gene is TRBJ1-1, the V gene TRBV7-9; D not certain. Trimming took off 2 bases at V and 1 base at J, with 8 bases between the two ends. The germline V gene encodes CDR1 SEHNR and CDR2 FQNEAQ (reference sequence). The CDR3 contains 14 residues. CDR3 amino acids: CASSLRQPNTEAFF. CDR3 in DNA: TGTGCCAGCAGCTTACGACAACCGAACACTGAAGCTTTCTTT.

This clone was counted once. The chain joins TRBV24-1 to TRBJ2-1, with D tentatively TRBD2 (5 bases). In germline, CDR1 is KGHDR, CDR2 SFDVKD. The CDR3 runs to 14 residues. Trimming stripped 3 bases from V and 8 bases from J, with 13 bases between. CDR3 region: CATSDLVARDEQFF. Here the CDR3 DNA reads TGTGCCACCAGTGATCTGGTAGCGCGCGATGAGCAGTTCTTC.

The V and J genes are TRBV2 and TRBJ1-5; 7 nucleotides line up with TRBD1. The CDR3 loop spans 13 amino acids. Germline CDR1 SNHLY, CDR2 FYNNEI. Trimming at V came to 8 bases and at J to 3 bases, leaving 4 bases not matched to a gene. The CDR3 sequence: CASQDRNNQPQHF. In DNA form, the CDR3 reads TGTGCCAGCCAGGACAGGAACAATCAGCCCCAGCATTTT.

This clone was detected only a few times. This chain joins TRBV4-2 and TRBJ2-7; TRBD2 agrees at 8 bases. This CDR3 is built from 16 residues. Per the germline V gene, CDR1 is LGHNA and CDR2 is YNFKEQ. Trimming cost V 0 bases and J 4 bases; bases outside gene matches: 8. The CDR3 region is CASSQEELADSYEQYF. The CDR3 coding sequence is TGTGCCAGCAGCCAAGAAGAACTAGCGGACTCGTACGAGCAGTACTTC.

The chain has TRBV5-5 and TRBJ2-3; 8 nucleotides align to TRBD1. CDR1 is SGHKS and CDR2 is YYEKEE in the germline V gene (reference sequence). With 1 base clipped from V and 6 bases from J, the junction kept 1 base outside the gene matches. This CDR3 has 13 amino acids. CDR3 sequence reads: CASSLPGGDTQYF. As DNA, the CDR3 is TGTGCCAGCAGCTTGCCAGGGGGCGATACGCAGTATTTT. The variable domain in full, with the rest retrieved from reference TRBV5-5 and TRBJ2-3, is DAGVTQSPTHLIKTRGQQVTLRCSPISGHKSVSWYQQVLGQGPQFIFQYYEKEERGRGNFPDRFSARQFPNYSSELNVNALLLGDSALYLCASSLPGGDTQYFGPGTRLTVL.

This clone was detected only once. The chain employs TRBV23-1 and TRBJ1-2; TRBD1 is a possible D gene (6 bases). TRBV23-1 is filed as an ORF, its function uncertain. The germline V and J ends were trimmed by 3 bases and 2 bases, with 13 bases remaining between them. This CDR3 region has 15 residues. Here the CDR3 DNA reads TGCGCCAGCAGTCATTCGCCTGGACAGAACTATGGCTACACCTTC. Protein: CASSHSPGQNYGYTF.

The chain uses TRBV7-3 and TRBJ2-3, with D perhaps TRBD2 (5 bases). Germline lookup yields CDR1 SGHTA and CDR2 FQGTGA. The V end lost 5 bases, the J end lost 6 bases, and 12 bases lay between the germline ends. This CDR3 spans 13 amino acids. DNA for the CDR3: TGTGCCAGCAGCCCAAGGCGAGGGGATACGCAGTATTTT. Translation gives CASSPRRGDTQYF.

The rearrangement links TRBV7-8 to TRBJ1-6; perhaps TRBD1 as D (6 bases). The length of the CDR3 is 15 residues. CDR1 and CDR2 (germline): SGHVS, FQNEAQ. Trimming left V 4 bases short and J 7 bases short, with 14 bases between. The CDR3 coding sequence is TGTGCCAGCAGCTGGCGGGAGGGGGACAATTCACCCCTCCACTTT. Encoded protein: CASSWREGDNSPLHF.

V usage is TRBV28 and J usage is TRBJ1-1; the D gene is possibly TRBD1 (5 bases). This CDR3 is 16 amino acids long. V lost 5 bases and J 2 bases, leaving 18 bases between the germline ends. Per the germline V gene, CDR1 is MDHEN and CDR2 is SYDVKM. The CDR3 protein is CASSPAGGTANTEAFF. CDR3 nucleotide sequence: TGTGCCAGCAGTCCGGCTGGAGGGACCGCTAACACTGAAGCTTTCTTT.

Only a few counts were recorded for this clone. The chain recombines TRBV7-8 with TRBJ2-7; 8 bases line up with TRBD2. J gave up 3 bases and V 5 bases, and 9 bases lay outside the gene matches. CDR3 size: 15 residues. Germline loops: CDR1 SGHVS, CDR2 FQNEAQ. The CDR3 coding sequence is TGTGCCAGCAGCCCAGCAGCGGGAGCGGGCTACGAGCAGTACTTC. Encoded protein: CASSPAAGAGYEQYF.

V and J are TRBV19 and TRBJ1-5, with D perhaps TRBD1 (6 bases). V dropped 3 bases and J dropped 6 bases, with 15 bases sitting between them. Germline values: CDR1 LNHDA, CDR2 SQIVND (reference sequence). This CDR3 spans 15 amino acids. CDR3 sequence: CASSMGRMGAQPQHF. The CDR3 nucleotides read TGTGCCAGTAGTATGGGGCGAATGGGGGCTCAGCCCCAGCATTTT.

In its sample, this clone was seen once. This sequence joins TRBV6-4 and TRBJ2-2; 7 nucleotides match TRBD1. This CDR3 is built from 14 residues. Germline assignment: CDR1 MRHNA and CDR2 SNTAGT. Trimming took 5 bases from V and 3 from J; bases not matched to a gene: 3. CDR3 residues: CASSRTGDTGELFF. In DNA form, the CDR3 reads TGTGCCAGCAGTCGAACAGGGGACACCGGGGAGCTGTTTTTT.

The sample holds one count of this clone. The rearrangement joins TRBV5-1 to TRBJ2-2, with D perhaps matching TRBD1 (6 bases). The V end lost 2 bases, the J end lost 14 bases, and 10 bases lay between the germline ends. This CDR3 has 11 amino acids. Germline V CDR1 and CDR2: SGHRS, YFSETQ. In DNA form, the CDR3 reads TGCGCCAGCAGCTTAGAAGGGGGTCTGTTTTTT. The encoded protein is CASSLEGGLFF.

The V and J genes are TRBV10-1 and TRBJ2-7, with D possibly matching TRBD2 (5 bases). V lost 0 bases and J 7 bases, leaving 16 bases between the germline ends. The CDR3 is 15 residues long. CDR1 and CDR2 (germline): WNHNN, SYGVQD (reference sequence). The CDR3 DNA reads TGCGCCAGCAGTGAGTCGGACGTCCCACCGGGGGAGCAGTACTTC. Translated: CASSESDVPPGEQYF.

As concerns this clone: A junction end diverges from the germline sequence, so it may reflect a read error. V gene TRBV7-7 combines with J gene TRBJ2-1; 9 bases fit TRBD2. This CDR3 contains 15 residues. Germline V lookup: CDR1 SSHAT, CDR2 FNYEAQ (reference sequence). The CDR3 is CASSQLAGDNNEQFF. CDR3 coding DNA: TGTGCTAGCAGCCAGTTAGCGGGAGATAACAATGAGCAGTTCTTC.

The chain is built from TRBV18 and TRBJ1-5; D remains unclear. The CDR3 extends over 13 amino acids. Looked up from germline, CDR1 is KGHSH and CDR2 is LQKENI. V lost 2 bases and J lost 5, with 7 bases in between. CDR3 in amino acids: CASSPLVDQPQHF. The CDR3 bases are TGTGCCAGCTCACCATTGGTAGATCAGCCCCAGCATTTT. The variable domain in full, completed from reference TRBV18 and TRBJ1-5, reads NAGVMQNPRHLVRRRGQEARLRCSPMKGHSHVYWYRQLPEEGLKFMVYLQKENIIDESGMPKERFSAEFPKEGPSILRIQQVVRGDSAAYFCASSPLVDQPQHFGDGTRLSIL.

Here the CDR3 reads CASSYSGNTIYF. The CDR3 nucleotides read TGTGCCAGTTCTTACTCTGGAAACACCATATATTTT. The gene calls are TRBV19 and TRBJ1-3, with D hard to call. The V gene lost 8 bases and the J gene lost 0 bases, with 5 bases spanning the gap. The germline V gene has CDR1 LNHDA and CDR2 SQIVND (reference sequence). The CDR3 consists of 12 residues.

This rearrangement joins TRBV19 to TRBJ2-7; 13 bases are a match to TRBD2. The ends lost 5 bases at V and 3 bases at J; junction bases unmatched: 10. The V gene's germline CDR1 is LNHDA and CDR2 SQIVND (reference sequence). CDR3 length equals 17 residues. In DNA form, the CDR3 reads TGTGCCAGTAGTCCAGTATTCGGGACTAGCGGGATCTACGAGCAGTACTTC. Translated: CASSPVFGTSGIYEQYF.

The chain couples TRBV19 to TRBJ2-3; D gene unclear. The CDR3 totals 14 residues. V lost 3 bases to trimming and J lost 0 bases, with 7 bases between them. Germline V lookup: CDR1 LNHDA, CDR2 SQIVND (reference sequence). The chain's CDR3 is CASSMQASTDTQYF. The CDR3 DNA reads TGTGCCAGTAGTATGCAGGCTAGCACAGATACGCAGTATTTT.